This T cell receptor beta chain came from a study of Graves' ophthalmopathy and Graves' hyperthyroidism. About the research overall: At initial diagnosis, peripheral blood was obtained, and this preceded any treatment.

Excluded were patients with other autoimmune diseases, uncontrolled infections, pregnancy or lactation. The germline CDR1 and CDR2 sequences are SNHLY and FYNNEI. V lost 6 bases to trimming and J lost 5 bases; unmatched junction nucleotides: 14. This CDR3 has 16 amino acids. The sequenced template was RNA, covering the TCR beta CDR3 region. First-round RT-PCR relied on HTBI primers, and a second-round multiplex PCR came next. TCRdb re-called the multiplex PCR reads through MiXCR, storing one row per CDR3 protein. The sample has about 740,000 distinct CDR3 sequences, 40% seen once. Sequencing was done on a sample of peripheral blood. The rearrangement uses TRBV2 and TRBJ2-5; 8 bases match TRBD1. This TCR was sampled from an adult man with Graves' ophthalmopathy. The CDR3 DNA reads TGTGCCAGCAGGACCTGGACAGGGAGTATGCGGGAGACCCAGTACTTC. Encoded protein: CASRTWTGSMRETQYF.